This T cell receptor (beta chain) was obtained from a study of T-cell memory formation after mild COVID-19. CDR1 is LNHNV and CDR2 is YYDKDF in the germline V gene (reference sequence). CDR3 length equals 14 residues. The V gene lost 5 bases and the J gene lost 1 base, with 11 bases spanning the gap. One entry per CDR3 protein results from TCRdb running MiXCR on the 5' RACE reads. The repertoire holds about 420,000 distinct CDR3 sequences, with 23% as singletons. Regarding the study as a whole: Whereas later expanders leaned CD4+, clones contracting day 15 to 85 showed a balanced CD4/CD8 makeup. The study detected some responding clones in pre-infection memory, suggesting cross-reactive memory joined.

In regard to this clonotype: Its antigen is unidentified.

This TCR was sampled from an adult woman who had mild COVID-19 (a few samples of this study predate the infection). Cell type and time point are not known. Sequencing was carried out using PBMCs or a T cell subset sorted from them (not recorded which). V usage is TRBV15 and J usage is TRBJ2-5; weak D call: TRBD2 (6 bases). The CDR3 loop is CATSPRGSQETQYF. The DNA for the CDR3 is TGTGCCACCAGCCCTCGGGGGTCCCAAGAGACCCAGTACTTC.